This T cell receptor beta chain was found in a study of blood T cell repertoires in COVID-19. Study-wide background: From T cells, B-cell-depleted T cells, or PBMCs came the material, which was cDNA or gDNA.

The assay was immunoSEQ multiplex PCR, and TCRdb's table has in-frame clones only and misses some. The sample lists about 200,000 clones, 89% occurring once. This clone was recorded once. The sequenced sample was PBMCs or T cells enriched from blood (not recorded which). This TCR came from a woman younger than 30 who had recovered from COVID-19.

The CDR3 nucleotides read TGTGCCAGCAGCGCGAGACAGGGACTTAAATACGAGCAGTACTTC. Residues: CASSARQGLKYEQYF. This chain joins TRBV7-6 and TRBJ2-7, with a weak D call TRBD1 (7 bases). With 5 bases removed from V and 4 bases from J, the gap between germline ends came to 18 bases. Germline V lookup: CDR1 SGHVS, CDR2 FNYEAQ. This CDR3 has 15 residues.